This T cell receptor beta chain was observed in a study of OX40 agonist ivuxolimab in advanced cancers. Points on this clone: Its antigen is still unknown.

Germline-derived CDR1 and CDR2 are WSHSY and SAAADI. The CDR3 contains 14 residues. V lost 10 bases, J lost 6 bases, and 16 bases lay in between. The protocol was immunoSEQ multiplex PCR, while the TCRdb copy is restricted to in-frame clones and leaves out a portion. The profile shows 30,000 to 40,000 clones, around 79% of them singletons. Study results and limitations: Antigen targets of the expanded peripheral T cells went undetermined. There were, on average, more expanded clones in CD8+ T cells than in CD4+. Clonal expansion was among the lowest in partial responders at 0.1-3.0 mg/kg, especially CD8+.

The chain links TRBV10-2 to TRBJ1-6; D gene uncertain. The sample here was CD4+ or CD8+ T cells sorted from blood, taken in a trial of the OX40 agonist ivuxolimab. The source of this sequence is an adult with an advanced solid tumor such as melanoma, head and neck, liver or kidney cancer. The CDR3 loop is CATRAGGFNSPLHF. The CDR3 nucleotides read TGCGCCACCCGGGCTGGAGGGTTTAATTCACCCCTCCACTTT.